This TCR beta chain came from a study of cytomegalovirus exposure and HLA in healthy donors. Whole-study results and caveats: First-cohort TCR clusters were later found to tend to co-occur in the roughly 120 validation repertoires.

It was the approximately 120-subject validation cohort, separate from the approximately 670-subject first cohort, to which the donors belonged. Worth noting for this clone: The antigen is not known.

The CDR3 has 13 residues. V gave up 3 bases and J gave up 3 bases, with 10 bases separating them. From germline, CDR1 is SQVTM and CDR2 ANQGSEA. TCRdb's table, derived via immunoSEQ multiplex PCR, lists solely in-frame clones and lacks some. The sample contains hundreds of thousands of clones, 75% to 90% of which appear only once. The TCR originated in a young woman in good health and CMV-seronegative. The sample consisted of PBMCs. This chain links TRBV29-1 with TRBJ2-3; maybe TRBD1 (6 bases). The DNA of the CDR3 is TGCAGCGTTGACCAGGGGTTGACAGATACGCAGTATTTT. Amino acids: CSVDQGLTDTQYF.